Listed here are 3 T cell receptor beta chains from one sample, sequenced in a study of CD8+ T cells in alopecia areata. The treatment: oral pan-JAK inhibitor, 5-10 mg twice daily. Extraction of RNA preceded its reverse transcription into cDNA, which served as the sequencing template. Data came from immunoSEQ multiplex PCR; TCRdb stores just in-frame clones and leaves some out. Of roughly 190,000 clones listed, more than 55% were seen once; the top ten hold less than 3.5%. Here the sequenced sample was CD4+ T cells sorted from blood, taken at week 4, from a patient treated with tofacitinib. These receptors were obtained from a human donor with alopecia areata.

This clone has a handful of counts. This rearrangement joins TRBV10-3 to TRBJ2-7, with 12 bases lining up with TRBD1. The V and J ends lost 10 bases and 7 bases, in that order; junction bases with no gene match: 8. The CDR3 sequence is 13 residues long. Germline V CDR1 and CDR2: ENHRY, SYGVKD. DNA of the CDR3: TGTGCCACCGCCGGGACAGGGGGCAGTGAGCAGTACTTC. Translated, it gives CATAGTGGSEQYF.

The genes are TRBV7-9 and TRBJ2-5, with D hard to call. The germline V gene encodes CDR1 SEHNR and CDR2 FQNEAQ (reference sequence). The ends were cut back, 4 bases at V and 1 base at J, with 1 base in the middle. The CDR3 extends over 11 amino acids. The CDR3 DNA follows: TGTGCCAGCAGCTCCCAAGAGACCCAGTACTTC. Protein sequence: CASSSQETQYF.

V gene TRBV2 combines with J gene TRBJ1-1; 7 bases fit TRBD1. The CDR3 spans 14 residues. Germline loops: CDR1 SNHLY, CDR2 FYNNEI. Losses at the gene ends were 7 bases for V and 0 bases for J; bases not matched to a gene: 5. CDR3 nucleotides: TGTGCCAGCAAAGGGGGACAGCTGAACACTGAAGCTTTCTTT. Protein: CASKGGQLNTEAFF.